Following are 30 T cell receptor beta chains from one sample sequenced in a study of T-cell reconstitution after alpha-beta-depleted transplantation in children. A library of TCRbeta sequences, prepared with unique molecular identifiers, was generated. MiXCR, applied by TCRdb to the PCR reads, yields one record per CDR3 protein. The sample has fewer than 550,000 distinct CDR3 sequences, roughly a tenth seen once. The sequencing here drew on PBMCs from the stem cell graft donor, taken from the stem cell graft. These receptors were taken from a human donor who donated a stem cell graft to a child with acute myeloid leukemia.

Many counts were recorded for this clonotype. The chain employs TRBV7-2 and TRBJ2-5; TRBD2 agrees at 9 bases. CDR1 and CDR2 from the germline V gene are SGHTA and FQGNSA. The CDR3 has 14 residues. With 3 bases clipped from V and 5 bases from J, the junction kept 4 bases outside the gene matches. This CDR3 is CASSFQTSGETQYF. The CDR3 DNA is TGTGCCAGCAGCTTTCAGACTAGCGGCGAGACCCAGTACTTC.

The chain joins TRBV20-1 to TRBJ2-3; 7 nucleotides match TRBD2. Trimming took 3 bases from V and 2 from J; bases not matched to a gene: 5. CDR1 and CDR2 (germline): DFQATT, SNEGSKA (reference sequence). This CDR3 is 14 amino acids long. The CDR3 loop reads CSASPSGYTDTQYF. CDR3 nucleotide sequence: TGCAGTGCTAGTCCTAGCGGTTACACAGATACGCAGTATTTT.

This clonotype was recorded many times. The chain employs TRBV12-3 or TRBV12-4 and TRBJ1-5; TRBD1 agrees at 10 bases. V gave up 4 bases and J gave up 2 bases; unmatched junction bases: 2. This CDR3 contains 15 residues. CDR3 bases: TGTGCCAGCAGTTCCGGGACAGGGGGCAATCAGCCCCAGCATTTT. Translated: CASSSGTGGNQPQHF.

V is TRBV2 and J is TRBJ2-5, with 7 bases fitting TRBD1. Germline V gene lookup returns CDR1 SNHLY and CDR2 FYNNEI. V gave up 7 bases and J gave up 2 bases; unmatched junction bases: 7. This CDR3 region has 14 residues. As DNA, the CDR3 is TGTGCCAGCATACCGGGACAGATACAAGAGACCCAGTACTTC. Translation: CASIPGQIQETQYF.

Only a few counts were recorded for this clonotype. The gene calls are TRBV5-5 and TRBJ1-5; no firm D call. V lost 1 base, J lost 5 bases, and 13 bases lay in between. Germline CDR1 SGHKS, CDR2 YYEKEE (reference sequence). The CDR3 consists of 15 residues. The chain's CDR3 is CASSLSVGSHQPQHF. DNA of the CDR3: TGTGCCAGCAGCTTGTCAGTGGGGAGCCATCAGCCCCAGCATTTT.

The gene calls are TRBV12-3 or TRBV12-4 and TRBJ2-1; 9 positions agree with TRBD2. V lost 6 bases to trimming and J lost 6 bases; unmatched junction nucleotides: 15. The CDR3 has 17 residues. The CDR3 protein is CASSQVLGLAGFNEQFF. CDR3 DNA: TGTGCCAGCAGCCAAGTACTTGGGCTAGCGGGGTTCAATGAGCAGTTCTTC.

This clonotype has more than one count but fewer than ten. The gene calls are TRBV20-1 and TRBJ2-1; 15 bases match TRBD2. The J segment lost 4 bases and the V segment lost 0 bases, leaving 4 bases of the junction unmatched. The CDR3 extends over 17 amino acids. The germline CDR1 and CDR2 sequences are DFQATT and SNEGSKA (reference sequence). In DNA form, the CDR3 reads TGCAGTGCTAGAGATGCGGGACTAGCGGGGGGTTACAATGAGCAGTTCTTC. This gives the protein CSARDAGLAGGYNEQFF.

This clonotype was seen repeatedly, ten times or more. V usage is TRBV12-3 or TRBV12-4 and J usage is TRBJ2-7, with TRBD1 matching 10 bases. The CDR3 is 15 residues long. J lost 5 bases, V lost 11 bases, and 15 bases had no gene match. The CDR3 nucleotides read TGTGCCTCCAGCCCGTCGGGGACAGGGGCCCACGAGCAGTACTTC. Encoded protein: CASSPSGTGAHEQYF.

This clonotype was seen many times. The chain uses TRBV5-5 and TRBJ2-4, with TRBD2 matching 9 bases. This CDR3 is 14 amino acids long. CDR1 and CDR2 from the germline V gene are SGHKS and YYEKEE (reference sequence). V lost 4 bases, J lost 3 bases, and 2 bases stayed unmatched. The CDR3 here is CASSRTSDKNIQYF. CDR3 DNA sequence: TGTGCCAGCAGCAGGACTAGCGACAAAAACATTCAGTACTTC.

This clonotype was counted ten times or more. The V and J genes are TRBV6-5 and TRBJ2-2; D uncertain. The CDR3 length is 12 residues. Germline CDR1 reads MNHEY; CDR2 reads SVGAGI. The V gene lost 6 bases and the J gene lost 4 bases, with 6 bases spanning the gap. CDR3 in amino acids: CASRNPTGELFF. Here the CDR3 DNA reads TGTGCCAGCAGGAATCCCACCGGGGAGCTGTTTTTT.

This clonotype was picked up a small number of times. The rearrangement links TRBV20-1 to TRBJ2-3, with unresolved D. V lost 4 bases and J lost 1, with 12 bases in between. Per germline, CDR1 DFQATT and CDR2 SNEGSKA (reference sequence). This CDR3 is 14 amino acids long. CDR3 region: CSANLWQRTDTQYF. The DNA of the CDR3 is TGCAGTGCTAACCTGTGGCAGCGCACAGATACGCAGTATTTT.

This chain uses TRBV7-2 with TRBJ2-3, with D perhaps matching TRBD2 (7 bases). V lost 5 bases, J lost 4 bases, and 10 bases lay in between. This CDR3 is 13 amino acids long. Germline V gene lookup returns CDR1 SGHTA and CDR2 FQGNSA. CDR3 sequence: CASSTGRADTQYF. As DNA, the CDR3 is TGTGCCAGCAGCACAGGGAGGGCAGATACGCAGTATTTT. Supplemented by reference TRBV7-2 and TRBJ2-3, the full variable domain reads GAGVSQSPSNKVTEKGKDVELRCDPISGHTALYWYRQSLGQGLEFLIYFQGNSAPDKSGLPSDRFSAERTGGSVSTLTIQRTQQEDSAVYLCASSTGRADTQYFGPGTRLTVL.

This clonotype was observed many times. This chain connects TRBV7-2 to TRBJ1-4; maybe TRBD1 (5 bases). The CDR3 runs 14 residues. Per the germline V gene, CDR1 is SGHTA and CDR2 is FQGNSA. The V end was cut by 1 base, the J end by 7 bases, with 10 bases between. This CDR3 is CASSLVGVSEKLFF. The CDR3 nucleotides are TGTGCCAGCAGCTTAGTGGGGGTATCTGAAAAACTGTTTTTT.

This clonotype was seen only a few times. V gene TRBV25-1 combines with J gene TRBJ2-2; tentative D call: TRBD1 (5 bases). With 3 bases removed from V and 1 base from J, the gap between germline ends came to 18 bases. Germline-derived CDR1 and CDR2 are MGHDK and SYGVNS. This CDR3 has 18 amino acids. CDR3 sequence: CASSDPGWGKGNTGELFF. The CDR3 nucleotides are TGTGCCAGCAGTGACCCAGGCTGGGGCAAGGGGAACACCGGGGAGCTGTTTTTT.

The rearrangement uses TRBV5-5 and TRBJ2-2; a weak D match, TRBD1 (5 bases). Germline loops: CDR1 SGHKS, CDR2 YYEKEE (reference sequence). The germline V and J ends were trimmed by 0 bases and 2 bases, with 14 bases remaining between them. This CDR3 is built from 17 residues. CDR3 bases: TGTGCCAGCAGCTTGGAGGCACGACAGTATAACACCGGGGAGCTGTTTTTT. Its protein product is CASSLEARQYNTGELFF.

This chain joins TRBV3-1 and TRBJ2-2, with TRBD2 matching over 14 bases. The germline V gene encodes CDR1 LGHDT and CDR2 YNNKEL (reference sequence). CDR3 length: 15 amino acids. The V segment lost 6 bases and the J segment 5 bases; nucleotides outside the gene matches: 2. In DNA form, the CDR3 reads TGTGCCAGCAGTCGGACTAGCGGGGGGACCGGGGAGCTGTTTTTT. This encodes CASSRTSGGTGELFF.

This clonotype was seen only a few times. V is TRBV10-3 and J is TRBJ1-5; a weak D match, TRBD1 (5 bases). The CDR3 extends over 13 amino acids. V lost 8 bases and J 2 bases, leaving 10 bases between the germline ends. Germline lookup yields CDR1 ENHRY and CDR2 SYGVKD. The CDR3 region has the DNA TGTGCCATCCGCGTGGGGGGCAATCAGCCCCAGCATTTT. Its protein is CAIRVGGNQPQHF.

This clonotype has only a few counts. V is TRBV20-1 and J is TRBJ2-7, with 11 bases lining up with TRBD2. Per germline, CDR1 DFQATT and CDR2 SNEGSKA (reference sequence). V shed 2 bases, J shed 6 bases, and the junction held 9 bases outside the gene matches. CDR3 length equals 15 residues. The CDR3 reads CSARPLAGAPGEQYV. The CDR3, as DNA: TGCAGTGCTAGACCACTAGCGGGGGCCCCCGGCGAGCAGTACGTC.

This clonotype has ten or more counts. This rearrangement joins TRBV5-5 to TRBJ2-1, with TRBD2 identical over 9 bases. The V and J ends lost 2 bases and 9 bases, in that order; junction bases with no gene match: 9. The germline gives CDR1 SGHKS, CDR2 YYEKEE (reference sequence). The CDR3 contains 15 residues. This CDR3 is CASSLGLAGTGEQFF. The CDR3 DNA is TGTGCCAGCAGCTTAGGGCTAGCGGGGACGGGTGAGCAGTTCTTC.

This chain connects TRBV4-2 to TRBJ2-3; D tentatively fits TRBD1 or TRBD2 (6 bases each). Germline CDR1 is LGHNA and CDR2 is YNFKEQ. V lost 2 bases and J 8 bases, leaving 17 bases between the germline ends. The CDR3 runs 15 residues. The CDR3 DNA reads as TGTGCCAGCAGCCAACTACTCGGGGGCCGAGGTACGCAGTATTTT. Protein: CASSQLLGGRGTQYF.

This clonotype was counted only a few times. This rearrangement joins TRBV5-1 to TRBJ2-1; TRBD2 matches at 8 bases. Germline CDR1 and CDR2: SGHRS and YFSETQ. With V trimmed by 5 bases and J by 3 bases, 10 bases remained unmatched. The CDR3 has 16 amino acids. DNA for the CDR3: TGCGCCAGCAGTTACTTGGAGACTAGCGACTACAATGAGCAGTTCTTC. It is translated as CASSYLETSDYNEQFF.

J is TRBJ2-7 and V is TRBV20-1, with 9 bases matching TRBD1. The length of the CDR3 is 16 residues. Germline CDR1 reads DFQATT; CDR2 reads SNEGSKA (reference sequence). The V and J ends lost 1 base and 5 bases, in that order; junction bases with no gene match: 12. CDR3 in DNA: TGCAGTGCTAGAGCCTCTGACGGGACAGGGTCTGACGAGCAGTACTTC. As protein: CSARASDGTGSDEQYF.

This clonotype was picked up a small number of times. V usage is TRBV20-1 and J usage is TRBJ1-1, with 12 bases aligning to TRBD1. V trimming: 3 bases; J trimming: 5 bases; junction bases outside the gene matches: 7. CDR1 and CDR2 (germline): DFQATT, SNEGSKA (reference sequence). This CDR3 region has 15 residues. This chain's CDR3 is CSASGTGGFRTEAFF. CDR3 nucleotide sequence: TGCAGTGCTAGCGGGACAGGGGGCTTTAGAACTGAAGCTTTCTTT.

Many counts were recorded for this clonotype. This sequence joins TRBV4-2 and TRBJ1-1, with D maybe TRBD1 (5 bases). The V end was cut by 0 bases, the J end by 6 bases, with 8 bases between. Germline CDR1 reads LGHNA; CDR2 reads YNFKEQ. The CDR3 runs 13 residues. The CDR3 sequence is CASSQERGPEAFF. In DNA, the CDR3 is TGTGCCAGCAGCCAAGAGCGGGGCCCTGAAGCTTTCTTT.

This clonotype was seen once. This chain connects TRBV27 to TRBJ2-2; 7 bases match TRBD2. This CDR3 contains 16 residues. CDR1 is MNHEY and CDR2 is SMNVEV in the germline V gene (reference sequence). Losses at the gene ends were 8 bases for V and 1 base for J; bases not matched to a gene: 10. The CDR3 DNA sequence: TGTGCCAGCCTCCCCTGGAAGCGGGGGAACACCGGGGAGCTGTTTTTT. Protein: CASLPWKRGNTGELFF.

The rearrangement links TRBV4-2 to TRBJ2-3, with 8 bases aligning to TRBD2. The CDR3 runs to 17 residues. V gave up 2 bases and J gave up 2 bases; unmatched junction bases: 9. Per the germline V gene, CDR1 is LGHNA and CDR2 is YNFKEQ. CDR3 DNA: TGTGCCAGCAGCCAATTCGGGGGGGATTCCTTCACAGATACGCAGTATTTT. It yields the protein CASSQFGGDSFTDTQYF.

This clonotype occurred a few times. The chain uses TRBV20-1 and TRBJ1-2, with 9 nucleotides matching TRBD1. Germline-derived CDR1 and CDR2 are DFQATT and SNEGSKA (reference sequence). The CDR3 covers 12 residues. V shed 6 bases, J shed 6 bases, and the junction held 5 bases outside the gene matches. CDR3 coding DNA: TGCAGTGCCATCACAGGGGGCGATGGCTACACCTTC. Encoded protein: CSAITGGDGYTF.

The CDR3 reads CASSDWDRVHEQFF. In DNA form, the CDR3 reads TGTGCCAGCAGTGATTGGGACAGGGTGCATGAGCAGTTCTTC. The rearrangement uses TRBV2 and TRBJ2-1; TRBD1 agrees at 9 bases. The V gene's germline CDR1 is SNHLY and CDR2 FYNNEI. There are 14 residues in the CDR3. J gave up 8 bases and V 3 bases, and 5 bases lay outside the gene matches.

This rearrangement joins TRBV7-9 to TRBJ2-1; 9 nucleotides match TRBD2. Per germline, CDR1 SEHNR and CDR2 FQNEAQ (reference sequence). The J segment lost 8 bases and the V segment lost 8 bases, leaving 13 bases of the junction unmatched. CDR3 length: 15 amino acids. CDR3 in amino acids: CASPPGSGRWDEQFF. The CDR3 coding sequence is TGTGCCAGCCCCCCTGGGAGCGGGAGGTGGGATGAGCAGTTCTTC.

The V and J genes are TRBV15 and TRBJ2-3; TRBD1 might be the D (5 bases). The CDR3 is 16 residues long. V gave up 5 bases and J gave up 4 bases, with 19 bases separating them. The germline V gene encodes CDR1 LNHNV and CDR2 YYDKDF (reference sequence). The CDR3 reads CATSPLGQGIADTQYF. In DNA form, the CDR3 reads TGTGCCACCAGCCCCCTAGGTCAGGGTATCGCAGATACGCAGTATTTT.